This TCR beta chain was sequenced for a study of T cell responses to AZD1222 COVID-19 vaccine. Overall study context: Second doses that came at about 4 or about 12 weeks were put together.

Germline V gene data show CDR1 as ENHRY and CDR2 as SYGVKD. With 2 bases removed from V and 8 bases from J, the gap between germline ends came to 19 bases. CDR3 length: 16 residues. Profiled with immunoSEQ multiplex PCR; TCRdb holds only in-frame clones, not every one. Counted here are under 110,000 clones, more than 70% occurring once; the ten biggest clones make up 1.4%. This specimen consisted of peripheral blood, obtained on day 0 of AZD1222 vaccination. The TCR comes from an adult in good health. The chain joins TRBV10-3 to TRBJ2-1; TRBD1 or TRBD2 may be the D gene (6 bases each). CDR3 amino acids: CAISERGGSGGDEQFF. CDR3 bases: TGTGCCATCAGTGAGCGAGGGGGGTCCGGCGGGGATGAGCAGTTCTTC.